The rows below give T cell receptor beta chains drawn from one sample of a study of CD8+ T cells in alopecia areata. Using immunoSEQ multiplex PCR, the repertoire was profiled, and TCRdb retains in-frame clones only, with some absent. Among some 220,000 clones, more than 45% were seen once, and the ten largest hold 1.5% to 2%. The material sequenced was CD4+ T cells sorted from blood, taken at week 4, from a patient treated with tofacitinib. The source is a human donor with alopecia areata. CDR3s include the opening cysteine and the closing phenylalanine or tryptophan.

V: TRBV20-1
J: TRBJ2-5
CDR3: CSAETEETQYF

V: TRBV29-1
J: TRBJ1-1
CDR3: CSVEVGLNTEAFF

V: TRBV10-2
J: TRBJ1-5
CDR3: CASSENRGPQHF

V: TRBV30
J: TRBJ1-1
CDR3: CAWSRSLREAFF

V: TRBV4-1
J: TRBJ2-7
CDR3: CASSQADFLGADYEQYF

V: TRBV5-6
J: TRBJ1-4
CDR3: CASSLGRSLNEKLFF

V: TRBV10-3
J: TRBJ1-2
CDR3: CAIRGTTGGPWGYTF

V: TRBV7-6
J: TRBJ1-1
CDR3: CASSPAAARRAFF

V: TRBV18
J: TRBJ1-1
CDR3: CASSRGNTEAFF

V: TRBV15
J: TRBJ2-5
CDR3: CATSPTGETQYF

V: TRBV10-3
J: TRBJ2-7
CDR3: CASRQGGEDGYEQYF

V: TRBV29-1
J: TRBJ2-5
CDR3: CSVCRLAGGRSFQETQYF

V: TRBV29-1
J: TRBJ1-1
CDR3: CSVEEQENTEAFF

V: TRBV29-1
J: TRBJ1-1
CDR3: CSVESLGKAFF

V: TRBV29-1
J: TRBJ1-1
CDR3: CSARGQGRNTEAFF

V: TRBV7-9
J: TRBJ2-3
CDR3: CASSFSGGTDTQYF

V: TRBV9
J: TRBJ2-1
CDR3: CASSVDPSGGPLNEQFF

V: TRBV5-1
J: TRBJ2-2
CDR3: CASSLEAAANTGELFF